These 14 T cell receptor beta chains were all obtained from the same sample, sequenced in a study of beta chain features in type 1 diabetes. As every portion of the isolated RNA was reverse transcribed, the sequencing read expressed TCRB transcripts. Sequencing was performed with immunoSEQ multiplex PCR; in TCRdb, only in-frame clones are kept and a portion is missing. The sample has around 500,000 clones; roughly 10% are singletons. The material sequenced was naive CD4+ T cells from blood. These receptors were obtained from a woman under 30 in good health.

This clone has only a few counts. The CDR3 spells CSVEGRRDYEQYF. The DNA for the CDR3 is TGCAGCGTTGAAGGCCGACGAGACTACGAGCAGTACTTC. V gene TRBV29-1 combines with J gene TRBJ2-7; D is unclear. The V end was cut by 1 base, the J end by 3 bases, with 10 bases between. Looked up from germline, CDR1 is SQVTM and CDR2 is ANQGSEA. The CDR3 contains 13 residues.

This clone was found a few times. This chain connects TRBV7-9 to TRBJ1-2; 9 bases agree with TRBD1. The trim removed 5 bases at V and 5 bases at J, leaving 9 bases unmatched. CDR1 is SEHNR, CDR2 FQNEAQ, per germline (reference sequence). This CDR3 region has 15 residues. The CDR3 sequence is CASSLGTGSGYGYTF. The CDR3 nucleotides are TGTGCCAGCAGCCTCGGGACAGGGTCCGGGTATGGCTACACCTTC.

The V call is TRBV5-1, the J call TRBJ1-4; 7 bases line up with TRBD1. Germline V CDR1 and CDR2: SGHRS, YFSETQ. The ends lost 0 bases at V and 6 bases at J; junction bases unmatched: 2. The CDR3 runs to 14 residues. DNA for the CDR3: TGCGCCAGCAGCTTGGGAGGACAGGATGAAAAACTGTTTTTT. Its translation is CASSLGGQDEKLFF. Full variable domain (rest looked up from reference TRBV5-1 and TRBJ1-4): KAGVTQTPRYLIKTRGQQVTLSCSPISGHRSVSWYQQTPGQGLQFLFEYFSETQRNKGNFPGRFSGRQFSNSRSEMNVSTLELGDSALYLCASSLGGQDEKLFFGSGTQLSVL.

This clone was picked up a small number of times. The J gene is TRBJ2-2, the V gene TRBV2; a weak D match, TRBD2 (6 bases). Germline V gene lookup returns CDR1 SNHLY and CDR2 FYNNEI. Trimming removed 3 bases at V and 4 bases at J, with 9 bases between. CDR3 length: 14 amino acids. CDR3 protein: CASSEDYRTGELFF. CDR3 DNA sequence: TGTGCCAGCAGTGAGGACTACCGCACCGGGGAGCTGTTTTTT.

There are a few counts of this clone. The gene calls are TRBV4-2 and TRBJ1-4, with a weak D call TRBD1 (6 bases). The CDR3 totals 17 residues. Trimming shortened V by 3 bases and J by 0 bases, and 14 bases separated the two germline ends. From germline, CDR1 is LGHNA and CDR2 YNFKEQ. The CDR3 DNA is TGTGCCAGCAGCCAGGGGGCCCTTATCACAACTAATGAAAAACTGTTTTTT. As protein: CASSQGALITTNEKLFF.

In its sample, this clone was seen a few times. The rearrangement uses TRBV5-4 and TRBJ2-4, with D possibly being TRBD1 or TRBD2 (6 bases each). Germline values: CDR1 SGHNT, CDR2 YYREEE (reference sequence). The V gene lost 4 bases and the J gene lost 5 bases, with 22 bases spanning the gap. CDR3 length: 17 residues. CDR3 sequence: CASSRSSGAGYENIQYF. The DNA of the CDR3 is TGTGCCAGCAGCCGGTCCTCGGGGGCCGGATATGAAAACATTCAGTACTTC.

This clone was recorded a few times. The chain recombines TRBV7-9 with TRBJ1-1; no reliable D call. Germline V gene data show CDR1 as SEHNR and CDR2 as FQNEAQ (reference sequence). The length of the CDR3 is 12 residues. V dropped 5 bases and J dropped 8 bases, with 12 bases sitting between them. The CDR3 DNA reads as TGTGCCAGCAGCCCCAATCGGTTCGAAGCTTTCTTT. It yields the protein CASSPNRFEAFF.

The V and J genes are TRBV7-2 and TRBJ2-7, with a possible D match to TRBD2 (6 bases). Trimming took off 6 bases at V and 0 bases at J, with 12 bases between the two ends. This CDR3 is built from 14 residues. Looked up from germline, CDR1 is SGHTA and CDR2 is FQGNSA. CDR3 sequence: CASRPSAYSYEQYF. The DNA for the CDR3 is TGTGCCAGCAGACCTAGCGCCTACTCCTACGAGCAGTACTTC.

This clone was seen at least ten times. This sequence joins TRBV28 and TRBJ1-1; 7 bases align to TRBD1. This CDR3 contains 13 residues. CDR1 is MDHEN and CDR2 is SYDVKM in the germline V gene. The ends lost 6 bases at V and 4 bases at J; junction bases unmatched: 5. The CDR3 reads CASSPGQVTEAFF. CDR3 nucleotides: TGTGCCAGCAGCCCCGGACAGGTCACTGAAGCTTTCTTT.

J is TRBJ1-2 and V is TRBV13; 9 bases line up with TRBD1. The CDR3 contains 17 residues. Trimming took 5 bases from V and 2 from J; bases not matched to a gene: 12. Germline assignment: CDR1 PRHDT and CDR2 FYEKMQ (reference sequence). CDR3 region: CASSGPRDRASNYGYTF. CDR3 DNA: TGTGCCAGCAGCGGCCCCCGGGACAGGGCTTCCAACTATGGCTACACCTTC.

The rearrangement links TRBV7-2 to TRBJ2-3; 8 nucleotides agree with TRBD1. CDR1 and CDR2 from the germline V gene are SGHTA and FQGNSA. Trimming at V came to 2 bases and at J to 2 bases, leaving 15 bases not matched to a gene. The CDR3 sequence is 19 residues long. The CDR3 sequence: CASSLSRAGGRANTDTQYF. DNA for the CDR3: TGTGCCAGCAGCTTATCTCGGGCAGGGGGCCGAGCCAACACAGATACGCAGTATTTT. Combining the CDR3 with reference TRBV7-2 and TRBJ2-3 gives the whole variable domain GAGVSQSPSNKVTEKGKDVELRCDPISGHTALYWYRQSLGQGLEFLIYFQGNSAPDKSGLPSDRFSAERTGGSVSTLTIQRTQQEDSAVYLCASSLSRAGGRANTDTQYFGPGTRLTVL.

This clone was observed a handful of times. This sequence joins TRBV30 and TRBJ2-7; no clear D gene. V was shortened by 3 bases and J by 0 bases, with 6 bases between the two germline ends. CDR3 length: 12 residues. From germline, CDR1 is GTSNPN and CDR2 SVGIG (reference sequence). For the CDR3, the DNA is TGTGCCTGGAGAAGGTCCTCCTACGAGCAGTACTTC. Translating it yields CAWRRSSYEQYF.

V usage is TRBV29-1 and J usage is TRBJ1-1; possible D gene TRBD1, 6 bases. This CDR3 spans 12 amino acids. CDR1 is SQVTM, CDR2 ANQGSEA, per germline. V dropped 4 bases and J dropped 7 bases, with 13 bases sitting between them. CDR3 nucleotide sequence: TGCAGCGTTGGACAACAGGGTTTTGAAGCTTTCTTT. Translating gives CSVGQQGFEAFF.

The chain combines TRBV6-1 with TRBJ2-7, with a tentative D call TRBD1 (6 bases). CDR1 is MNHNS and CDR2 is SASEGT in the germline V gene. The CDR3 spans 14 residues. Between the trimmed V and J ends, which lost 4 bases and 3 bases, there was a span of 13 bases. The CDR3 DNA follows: TGTGCCAGCAGTGCACACAGGGCGGACTACGAGCAGTACTTC. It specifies CASSAHRADYEQYF.